The 7 T cell receptor beta chains reported below all come from one sample, sequenced in a study of blood T cell repertoires in COVID-19. TCRdb's table, derived via immunoSEQ multiplex PCR, lists solely in-frame clones and lacks some. The top ten hold around a tenth of the sample, which has about 210,000 clones, over 80% seen once. Sequencing input: PBMCs or T cells enriched from blood (not recorded which). Receptors originate from a man aged 18 to 30 with acute COVID-19.

V is TRBV9 and J is TRBJ2-7; 8 bases fit TRBD2. The CDR3 loop spans 15 amino acids. CDR1 and CDR2 from the germline V gene are SGDLS and YYNGEE. After removal of 0 bases from V and 7 bases from J, the junction contained 9 bases not matched to a gene. In DNA form, the CDR3 reads TGTGCCAGCAGCGTAGGGGTGGGACTAGGTCGTGAGCAGTACTTC. Residues: CASSVGVGLGREQYF.

The table lists this clone with a count of one. V and J are TRBV21-1 and TRBJ2-5; the table names TRBD1, a call not compared with the DNA. TRBV21-1 is termed a pseudogene. The length of the CDR3 is 14 residues. The CDR3 bases are TGTGCCGACCGAGGGGGACAGAAAAAAGAGACCCAGTACTTC. Translating it yields CADRGGQKKETQYF.

The rearrangement links TRBV29-1 to TRBJ2-2, with TRBD2 matching over 14 bases. The ends lost 8 bases at V and 0 bases at J; junction bases unmatched: 5. This CDR3 has 16 amino acids. Looked up from germline, CDR1 is SQVTM and CDR2 is ANQGSEA. This chain's CDR3 is CSPGLAGDPNTGELFF. The CDR3 DNA reads TGCAGCCCGGGACTAGCGGGAGATCCGAACACCGGGGAGCTGTTTTTT.

J is TRBJ1-2 and V is TRBV2; D remains unclear. CDR1 and CDR2 from the germline V gene are SNHLY and FYNNEI. V was pared by 6 bases and J by 0 bases, with 8 bases between. This CDR3 has 13 residues. The CDR3 sequence is CASRAEANYGYTF. The CDR3 bases are TGTGCCAGCAGGGCCGAAGCTAACTATGGCTACACCTTC.

This rearrangement joins TRBV7-9 to TRBJ2-7, with D possibly TRBD1 on 6 matching bases. The CDR3 runs to 15 residues. Trimming removed 5 bases from V and 6 bases from J, with 20 bases in between. Germline V gene sequence: CDR1 SEHNR, CDR2 FQNEAQ (reference sequence). CDR3 amino acids: CASSPLDSGESEQYF. The CDR3 DNA reads as TGTGCCAGCAGCCCTCTTGATTCAGGGGAGAGCGAGCAGTACTTC.

The CDR3 spells CASSALEGFSEAFF. The DNA for the CDR3 is TGCGCCAGCAGCGCGTTAGAGGGTTTCTCTGAAGCTTTCTTT. The chain joins TRBV10-2 to TRBJ1-1; D call uncertain. The germline gives CDR1 WSHSY, CDR2 SAAADI. V was cut by 6 bases and J by 6 bases, with 17 bases left in between. This CDR3 comprises 14 residues.

The chain has TRBV19 and TRBJ1-2; 9 bases agree with TRBD1. The CDR3 extends over 14 amino acids. The V and J ends lost 4 bases and 4 bases, in that order; junction bases with no gene match: 4. Germline V CDR1 and CDR2: LNHDA, SQIVND (reference sequence). The CDR3 DNA is TGTGCCAGTAGTAAGGACAGGGGCTTCTATGGCTACACCTTC. Translating gives CASSKDRGFYGYTF.